A selection of T cell receptor beta chains follows, all from one sample in a study of blood T cell repertoires in COVID-19. Some clones are missing from TCRdb's copy, which holds only in-frame ones; the method was immunoSEQ multiplex PCR. This table holds 250,000 to 300,000 clones, approximately 85% found once. The sequencing input was peripheral blood. The receptors stem from a woman aged 65 to 85 with acute or convalescent COVID-19. CDR3s leave out the opening cysteine and the closing phenylalanine or tryptophan. Each record gives: V gene, CDR3 protein.

>TRBV3-1/TRBV3-2
ASSQDYLRTQY
>TRBV10-2
ASSESGARTGTEAF
>TRBV19
ASNRRTGTLKEKLF
>TRBV19
ARGSGRIQGLAAETQY
>TRBV5-1
ASSSGQFTETQY
>TRBV6-5
ASVGTERYEQY
>TRBV5-6
ASSLDRNYEQY
>TRBV3-1/TRBV3-2
ASSPDRGQPQH
>TRBV25-1
AGHRTLANYGYT
>TRBV6-5
ASSYSTQGAGKAF
>TRBV3-1/TRBV3-2
ASSQGGRALYNEQF
>TRBV2
ASSEARALYGYT
>TRBV5-1
ASSLEHFNEKLF
>TRBV3-1/TRBV3-2
ASSQGNVGSMNTEAF
>TRBV5-4
ASSRDSNSPLH
>TRBV19
ASKRSHTEAF
>TRBV5-4
ASSAGTTYNEQF
>TRBV15
ATSSYDLTNTGELF
>TRBV7-9
ASSSTRPGGWETQY
>TRBV3-1/TRBV3-2
ASSQEGGNTIY
>TRBV6-2/TRBV6-3
ASSYSGSRMY
>TRBV5-1
ASSLGHAYPTGELF
>TRBV2
ASGGTGGVQPQH
>TRBV9
ASSVGPTRGDTQY
>TRBV6-5
ASTGTRGGEQY
>TRBV5-6
ASSLNLGQPLH
>TRBV10-3
AISAGTGAGNTIY
>TRBV6-1
ASSEATGISYNSPLH
>TRBV5-1
ASSPSGGVAGANVLT
>TRBV19
ASSNFGGGEQF
>TRBV29-1
SVEGRGGTVTDTQY
>TRBV7-9
ASSFVQGTEAF
>TRBV2
ASNGQEDGYT
>TRBV7-3
ASSLTTGGATEAF
>TRBV19
ASTTNPGGLAVTGELF
>TRBV11-2
ASSLGTSGGFTDTQY
>TRBV9
ASSVRGQGGNSPLH
>TRBV5-8
ASSSRLASNQPQH
>TRBV7-2
ASSPGVWSSYEQY
>TRBV18
ASSERGRNEQF
>TRBV27
ASSHTTGEKLF
>TRBV5-1
ASSPERVGYT
>TRBV2
ASSLDRGETQY
>TRBV14
ASAGGVSYNEQF
>TRBV14
ASSQFLGGANTEAF
>TRBV5-1
ASSLDFSATQY
>TRBV4-1
ASSQELAGGTDTQY
>TRBV3-1/TRBV3-2
ASSRTSGTESYEQY
>TRBV5-1
ASSPPSGGADTQY
>TRBV28
ASSSRPAGGTEAF
>TRBV7-7
ASSTGTGTDTQY
>TRBV29-1
SVELQGFTYEQY
>TRBV15
ATSRDSGGFSGYT
>TRBV10-3
AIAREQNYGYT
>TRBV15
ATSSWTEGEAF
>TRBV12-3/TRBV12-4
ASSLGGGGYT
>TRBV29-1
SVAHRGRYGYT